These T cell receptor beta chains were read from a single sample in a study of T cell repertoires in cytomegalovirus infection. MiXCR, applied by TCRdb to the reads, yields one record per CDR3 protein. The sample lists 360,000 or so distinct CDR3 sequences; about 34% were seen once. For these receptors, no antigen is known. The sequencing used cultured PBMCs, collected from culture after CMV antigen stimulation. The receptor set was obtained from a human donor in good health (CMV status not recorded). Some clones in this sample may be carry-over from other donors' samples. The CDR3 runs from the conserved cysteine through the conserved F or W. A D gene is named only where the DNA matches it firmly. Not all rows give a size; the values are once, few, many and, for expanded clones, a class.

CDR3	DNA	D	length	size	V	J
CASSLAHSSNYGYTF	TGTGCCAGCAGCTTAGCGCACAGTTCTAACTATGGCTACACCTTC	NA	15	few	TRBV7-2	TRBJ1-2
CASSRAGGYNEQYF	TGTGCCAGCAGCCGAGCGGGAGGGTACAATGAGCAGTACTTC	TRBD2	14	NA	TRBV7-8	TRBJ2-7
CATSDSGTAGHYGYTF	TGTGCCACCAGTGATTCCGGGACCGCCGGGCACTATGGCTACACCTTC	NA	16	many	TRBV24-1	TRBJ1-2
CASSARLSTDTQYF	TGTGCCAGCAGCGCACGCCTGAGCACAGATACGCAGTATTTT	NA	14	NA	TRBV7-2	TRBJ2-3
CASSTGGLAGAQETQYF	TGTGCCAGCTCGACCGGGGGACTAGCGGGAGCTCAAGAGACCCAGTACTTC	TRBD2	17	NA	TRBV18	TRBJ2-5
CASSLRSLGQGAGQPQHF	TGTGCCAGCAGTTTGCGTTCTCTGGGACAGGGGGCCGGTCAGCCCCAGCATTTT	TRBD1	18	many	TRBV28	TRBJ1-5
CASSLRNSFNQPQHF	TGTGCCAGCAGCTTAAGGAACAGCTTCAATCAGCCCCAGCATTTT	NA	15	NA	TRBV7-2	TRBJ1-5
CAIRSSDNTEAFF	TGTGCCATCAGGAGTTCGGACAACACTGAAGCTTTCTTT	NA	13	NA	TRBV10-3	TRBJ1-1
CASSYQAGSRAFF	TGTGCCAGCAGCTACCAGGCAGGGTCGAGGGCTTTCTTT	NA	13	NA	TRBV7-2	TRBJ1-1
CASSRTHGATQYF	TGTGCCAGCAGTCGGACGCATGGGGCGACCCAGTACTTC	NA	13	NA	TRBV6-5	TRBJ2-5
CASSLIGLAEQETQYF	TGTGCCAGTAGTCTAATCGGACTAGCGGAACAAGAGACCCAGTACTTC	TRBD2	16	few	TRBV19	TRBJ2-5
CASSYRLVLEETQYF	TGTGCCAGCAGTTACCGCCTAGTTCTTGAAGAGACCCAGTACTTC	NA	15	NA	TRBV6-2/TRBV6-3	TRBJ2-5
CASSPGSVSLGYGYTF	TGTGCCAGCAGCCCCGGGTCAGTTAGCCTGGGCTATGGCTACACCTTC	NA	16	few	TRBV5-4	TRBJ1-2
CASSLGLAGAETQYF	TGTGCCAGCAGCTTGGGACTAGCGGGAGCCGAGACCCAGTACTTC	TRBD2	15	many	TRBV7-2	TRBJ2-5
CASSPAGVPDTQYF	TGTGCCAGCTCACCTGCGGGAGTGCCAGATACGCAGTATTTT	TRBD2	14	NA	TRBV18	TRBJ2-3